These 10 T cell receptor delta chains originate from one sample sequenced in a study of gamma-delta chains in newborns, infants, children. With CATT, TCRdb re-called clones from the reads. Of about 6,900 delta-chain clones in the sample, 2.1% were seen once. The source material was blood. Receptors originate from a child who was a newborn, infant or young child, either healthy, febrile or measles-vaccinated (not recorded which).

This clone occurred a few times. A read error likely explains why the TCRdb protein, taken from a much larger clone, differs from this DNA's translation at residue 9; the protein shown is translated from the DNA. The rearrangement links TRDV2 to TRDJ3; possibly TRDD3 for D (6 bases). Germline values: CDR1 GEAIGNYY, CDR2 EKD. V lost 2 bases and J 2 bases, leaving 12 bases between the germline ends. The CDR3 loop spans 17 amino acids. CDR3 sequence (DNA): TGTGCCTGTGACAGTACTGGGAGCCCCTGGGACACCCGACAGATGTTTTTC. Protein product: CACDSTGSPWDTRQMFF.

Turning to this clone: A far larger clone lies a single base away; this is likely a read error. This CDR3 is also generated by other DNA sequences in the sample. This chain uses TRAV29/DV5 with TRDJ1, with 9 bases that match TRDD3. Per germline, CDR1 NSMFDY and CDR2 ISSIKDK. J was trimmed by 3 bases and V by 0 bases; bases with no gene match: 12. The CDR3 loop spans 17 amino acids. CDR3 in amino acids: CAASAYVLGDSADKLIF. In nucleotides, the CDR3 is TGTGCAGCAAGCGCGTACGTCCTGGGGGATTCAGCCGATAAACTCATCTTT.

This clone was seen a few times. TCRdb's protein for this DNA is that of a much larger clone and differs from the translation at residue 9, likely a read error; the protein shown is the DNA translation. The J gene is TRDJ1, the V gene TRDV2, with 7 nucleotides matching TRDD3. This CDR3 has 19 residues. After removal of 1 base from V and 1 base from J, the junction contained 17 bases not matched to a gene. In germline, CDR1 is GEAIGNYY, CDR2 EKD. CDR3 nucleotides: TGTGCCTGTGACACGGGTGGGCTTACTACTGGGGACGGCACCGATAAACTCATCTTT. This translates into CACDTGGLTTGDGTDKLIF.

This clone is medium-sized (0.01 to 0.1%) by share. The V and J genes are TRDV2 and TRDJ1; 9 bases agree with TRDD3. The junction had 0 bases not matched to a gene; V was cut back by 1 base and J by 4 bases. CDR3 length equals 13 residues. Germline CDR1 is GEAIGNYY and CDR2 is EKD. The CDR3 bases are TGTGCCTGTGACACTGGGGGATACGATAAACTCATCTTT. This encodes CACDTGGYDKLIF.

Only a few counts were recorded for this clone. The protein TCRdb lists belongs to a much larger clone and differs from this DNA's translation at residue 13, which points to a read error; the protein shown is made from the DNA. V usage is TRDV2 and J usage is TRDJ2; D may be TRDD3 (6 bases). Germline values: CDR1 GEAIGNYY, CDR2 EKD. The length of the CDR3 is 18 residues. The DNA for the CDR3 is TGTGCCTGTGACACCGTAGGGATAATCGGACGTTTGAAAGCACAACTCTTCTTT. Translating gives CACDTVGIIGRLKAQLFF.

A few counts support this clone. Translating this DNA gives a protein that differs at residue 13 from the TCRdb one, which belongs to a much larger clone; a read error is likely, and the protein shown is this translation. DNA of the CDR3: TGTGCCTGTGACACCGGGGGATACCTCACCTGGGACGCCCGACAGATGTTTTTC. Its protein is CACDTGGYLTWDARQMFF. The chain recombines TRDV2 with TRDJ3; 9 bases map to TRDD3. Germline V lookup: CDR1 GEAIGNYY, CDR2 EKD. This CDR3 is 18 amino acids long.

This chain links TRDV2 with TRDJ3, with 8 bases lining up with TRDD3. V lost 3 bases and J lost 0; bases outside the gene matches: 6. The CDR3 loop spans 18 amino acids. Germline V gives CDR1 GEAIGNYY, CDR2 EKD. The CDR3 DNA sequence: TGTGCCTGTGACGCCTGGGGGAGCCGCTCCTGGGACACCCGACAGATGTTTTTC. Amino acid sequence: CACDAWGSRSWDTRQMFF.

This clone was counted a few times. A read error may explain this, as a much larger clone is one base away. Other nucleotide sequences from this sample produce the same CDR3. The chain carries TRDV2 and TRDJ2, with 8 positions matching TRDD3. This CDR3 is built from 16 residues. Germline loops: CDR1 GEAIGNYY, CDR2 EKD. CDR3 sequence: CACDRVGDRLTAQLFF. Here the CDR3 DNA reads TGTGCCTGTGACAGGGTGGGGGATCGGCTGACAGCACAGCTCTTCTTT.

About this clone itself: TCRdb records a much larger clone's protein for this DNA, with a difference at residue 13 that likely arises from a read error; the protein given is the translation of the DNA. The chain recombines TRDV2 with TRDJ3; TRDD3 might be the D (5 bases). The CDR3 has 17 residues. In germline, CDR1 is GEAIGNYY, CDR2 EKD. The CDR3 region has the DNA TGTGCCTGTGACACTGTACCGAGCTCCTGGGACACCCTACAGATGTTTTTC. Amino acids: CACDTVPSSWDTLQMFF.

This clone was detected only a few times. The protein in TCRdb stems from a much larger clone and differs at residue 14 from this DNA's translation, likely a read error; here the protein is translated from the DNA. This chain uses TRAV29/DV5 with TRDJ1; TRDD3 matches at 8 bases. V lost 0 bases and J lost 3; bases outside the gene matches: 19. The CDR3 totals 19 residues. Germline CDR1 reads NSMFDY; CDR2 reads ISSIKDK. CDR3 region: CAASEGRGSYWGYADKLIF. The CDR3 DNA reads TGTGCAGCAAGCGAGGGGCGTGGGTCGTACTGGGGGTACGCCGATAAACTCATCTTT.